Sequencing of this T cell receptor beta chain was carried out in a study of shared clonotypes between healthy human individuals. The V and J ends lost 0 bases and 9 bases respectively, with 9 bases between them. Germline CDR1 reads LNHNV; CDR2 reads YYDKDF (reference sequence). The CDR3 is 13 residues long. Data came from immunoSEQ multiplex PCR; TCRdb stores just in-frame clones and leaves some out. The sample shows about 480,000 clones, approximately 85% of them seen only once. The study's findings and limits: The diversity represented, both genetic and in exposure history, was limited by few donors.

With regard to this clone: Its matching antigen is unknown.

The chain has TRBV15 and TRBJ2-1, with D tentatively TRBD1 or TRBD2 (6 bases each). This clonotype was sampled from a woman aged 35 to 49 in good health. Some clones in this sample may be carry-over from other donors' samples. Specimen: PBMCs. The CDR3 is CATSRDSGAEQFF. CDR3 DNA: TGTGCCACCAGCAGAGACTCGGGGGCTGAGCAGTTCTTC. Complete variable domain (other parts from reference TRBV15 and TRBJ2-1): DAMVIQNPRYQVTQFGKPVTLSCSQTLNHNVMYWYQQKSSQAPKLLFHYYDKDFNNEADTPDNFQSRRPNTSFCFLDIRSPGLGDTAMYLCATSRDSGAEQFFGPGTRLTVL.